The 7 T cell receptor beta chains below all came from one sample that was sequenced in a study of TIL therapy for anti-PD-1-resistant metastatic lung cancer. Time point described: pre-treatment sample, taken before nivolumab and TIL therapy. The libraries were made with immunoSEQ v3. Data came from immunoSEQ multiplex PCR; TCRdb stores just in-frame clones and leaves some out. Here the sample spans about 49,000 clones, approximately 79% being singletons. Sequenced here: blood, sampled at baseline. The receptor set was obtained from a man aged 65 to 79 with non-small cell lung cancer.

The genes are TRBV4-2 and TRBJ2-1; 9 bases are shared with TRBD2. Germline trimming cut 0 bases from V and 7 bases from J; bases unmatched to any gene: 7. From germline, CDR1 is LGHNA and CDR2 YNFKEQ. The CDR3 spans 16 residues. The CDR3 is CASSQEIAGVRNEQFF. CDR3 DNA: TGTGCCAGCAGCCAAGAAATAGCGGGAGTACGTAATGAGCAGTTCTTC.

This clone was seen a few times. The V gene is TRBV9, the J gene TRBJ1-1, with D hard to call. The CDR3 length is 14 residues. Trimming pared 0 bases from V and 1 base from J, leaving 7 bases between. In germline, CDR1 is SGDLS, CDR2 YYNGEE. The CDR3 region is CASSVAGKNTEAFF. CDR3 in DNA: TGTGCCAGCAGCGTAGCTGGCAAGAACACTGAAGCTTTCTTT.

A single count supports this clone. CDR3 DNA sequence: TGTGCCAGCAGCCCCCATTTCATGAACACTGAAGCTTTCTTT. Encoded protein: CASSPHFMNTEAFF. This chain links TRBV27 with TRBJ1-1; no clear D gene. The V gene lost 6 bases and the J gene lost 0 bases, with 11 bases spanning the gap. Germline CDR1 reads MNHEY; CDR2 reads SMNVEV (reference sequence). The CDR3 has 14 amino acids.

The V and J genes are TRBV27 and TRBJ2-3, with 13 bases lining up with TRBD2. V lost 6 bases, J lost 5 bases, and 2 bases stayed unmatched. The CDR3 has 14 residues. Germline CDR1 is MNHEY and CDR2 is SMNVEV (reference sequence). CDR3 sequence reads: CASSTSGGGDTQYF. CDR3 nucleotides: TGTGCCAGCAGCACTAGCGGGGGGGGAGATACGCAGTATTTT.

The chain combines TRBV4-2 with TRBJ2-7; weak D call: TRBD2 (5 bases). The CDR3 has 17 amino acids. In germline, CDR1 is LGHNA, CDR2 YNFKEQ. V lost 1 base, J lost 6 bases, and 22 bases lay in between. The CDR3 DNA is TGTGCCAGCAGCCAAGGTATGGGGAGCGGATTAGATGCCGAGCAGTACTTC. This sequence encodes CASSQGMGSGLDAEQYF.

The chain joins TRBV9 to TRBJ2-1, with TRBD2 matching over 10 bases. The CDR3 spans 15 residues. The V gene's germline CDR1 is SGDLS and CDR2 YYNGEE. Trimming at V came to 5 bases and at J to 0 bases, leaving 2 bases not matched to a gene. In DNA form, the CDR3 reads TGTGCCAGCAGACCTAGCGGGAGCTCCTACAATGAGCAGTTCTTC. Its translation is CASRPSGSSYNEQFF.

The CDR3, as DNA: TGTGCCAGCAGCTACGAAGCGGGAGGCGGGTCGGAGCAGTTCTTC. This sequence encodes CASSYEAGGGSEQFF. The chain links TRBV7-9 to TRBJ2-1; TRBD2 matches 9 bases. Germline V CDR1 and CDR2: SEHNR, FQNEAQ (reference sequence). Germline trimming cut 4 bases from V and 10 bases from J; bases unmatched to any gene: 11. This CDR3 comprises 15 residues.